This entry is about one T cell receptor (beta chain). The antigen remains unidentified. This may stem from a read error, because a much larger clone lies one nucleotide away. The data derive from a study of molecular identifiers for immune sequencing clone quantification. Study-wide background: With replicates, the RNA of approximately 22,000 or 94,000 naive CD8 cells was split five ways and four were sequenced. Points from the study as a whole: Over 99% of effector molecules, but under 1% in naive cells, were held by clones with more than 20 RNA copies.

Preparation of the bulk TCR libraries relied on previously described methods and listed TCR primers. MiXCR, applied by TCRdb to the PCR reads, yields one record per CDR3 protein. The data show about 320,000 distinct CDR3 sequences, about a fifth seen once. The germline V gene encodes CDR1 LNHDA and CDR2 SQIVND (reference sequence). V lost 11 bases and J 3 bases, leaving 32 bases between the germline ends. The CDR3 extends over 18 amino acids. Sorting captured naive CD8 T cells as CD8+CD4-CCR7+CD45RA+. The chain joins TRBV19 to TRBJ2-7; TRBD2 is a possible D gene (6 bases). Sequenced sample: naive CD8+ T cells from blood, with Jurkat cell RNA spiked in. Subset defined: FACS-sorted CD8+CD4-CCR7+CD45RA+ naive T cells. This receptor was taken from a human donor in good health. Some libraries in this study had Jurkat cell RNA spiked in. The CDR3 DNA is TGTGCCGGTATCCTAGTATTGGTGGGAGGACTATTGGTCTACGAGCAGTACTTC. Amino acid sequence: CAGILVLVGGLLVYEQYF.